This T cell receptor beta chain was identified in a study of Ad26.COV2.S vaccination and SARS-CoV-2 variants (dated by TCRdb to the early 2020s). As for the study more broadly: Donors in the vaccine arm were drawn from COV1001, a multicentre, randomized, double-blind, placebo-controlled phase I-IIa trial testing Ad26.COV2.S in healthy adults. Throughout the experiments and outcome assessment, investigators stayed blinded to trial group allocation. The TCR-sequenced set comprised about 32 samples: approximately 20 Ad26.COV2.S vaccine recipients, 5 placebo recipients and 8 SARS-CoV-2 convalescent individuals. TCRbeta repertoire sequencing served as the tool for gauging how specific and how broad the SARS-CoV-2-reactive T cell receptors were following Ad26.COV2.S vaccination. Ad26.COV2.S was given intramuscularly at 5x10^10 or 1x10^11 viral particles, as a single shot or as two shots 56 days apart. Trial participants were randomized into five groups of five: low-dose or high-dose Ad26.COV2.S given once or twice, or placebo on both occasions.

The label giving this sample's treatment or condition can be read as: 19 received Ad26.COV2.S at low or high dose, single or two shots; about 5 received placebo; per-sample allocation not given. For vaccine and placebo recipients, the sequenced repertoires came from samples collected on day 63 after the first injection. Cohort 1b enrolled 25 to 30 adults aged 18-55 years at a single site in Boston, USA, between 29 July and 7 August 2020. Ad26.COV2.S consisted of a replication-incompetent adenovirus type 26 vector by which a prefusion-stabilized SARS-CoV-2 spike protein from the original Wuhan strain was expressed. Study-wide findings and limitations: Non-spike TCR breadth was comparable between vaccine and placebo recipients, consistent with the vaccine containing only spike. After vaccination, spike-specific CD8+ and CD4+ T cell responses were reported to show substantial breadth. The study lacked the statistical power to compare responses across vaccine doses or regimens. Higher spike-specific TCR breadth was observed in Ad26.COV2.S recipients than in placebo recipients (P = 0.0014). According to the authors, total T cell responses may have been underestimated by the TCR breadth and depth analyses.

To note about this clone: The target of this receptor is not known. The record has no base qualities; no much larger clone is one base away.

Looking up the germline V gene (reference sequence) yields CDR1 GTSNPN and CDR2 SVGIG. The germline ends are 7 bases apart after V is trimmed by 4 bases and J by 4 bases. Taken from cysteine to phenylalanine, the CDR3 has 12 residues. Of all the DNA, just the CDR3 is kept, 36 bases in frame from base 1. TCRbeta CDR3 regions were sequenced with the immunoSEQ Assay. After extraction, genomic DNA underwent amplification by bias-controlled multiplex PCR, followed by high-throughput sequencing. Per the authors' processing: To quantify the absolute abundance of every unique TCRbeta CDR3 region, sequences were collapsed and filtered. T cell fraction was estimated by normalizing TCRbeta template counts to usable DNA, with usable DNA measured through amplification of reference genes found in all nucleated cells. Repertoire TCRs were annotated as SARS-CoV-2-specific by exact matching of V gene, CDR3 amino acid sequence and J gene to a known reactive TCR set. The reference SARS-CoV-2 TCR set was derived from MIRA and filtered for enrichment in COVID-19-positive ImmuneCODE repertoires, a step that removed public or cross-reactive TCRs. Using the MIRA antigens, annotated TCRs were further analysed by specific ORF or by position within an ORF. Depth was the summed frequency of annotated unique rearrangements, while breadth was defined as annotated unique rearrangements over total unique productive rearrangements. Two-sided Wilcoxon rank-sum tests were used to compare TCR breadth between groups. This is the immuneACCESS table as TCRdb keeps it, with only in-frame sequences that have V and J called. A part of the clones is gone; compared with another copy, unresolved V genes explain less than half, and the rest is unexplained. Clone size and the V and J calls come from that table; the DNA yielded D and trimming. The sample table records about 450,000 clones; approximately 92% of these occur just once. Around 2.6% of the sample is taken by the ten largest.

Sequences were derived from peripheral blood, sampled in a trial of Ad26.COV2.S vaccine versus placebo. The sequence came from a person between 18 and 60 years old who received the Ad26.COV2.S COVID-19 vaccine or a placebo. In this chain, TRBV30 is recombined with TRBJ2-2, and the D gene may be TRBD1, 5 bases matching. The DNA sequence is as follows: TGTGCCTGGAACCAGGGCACCGGGGAGCTGTTTTTT. This codes for CAWNQGTGELFF.